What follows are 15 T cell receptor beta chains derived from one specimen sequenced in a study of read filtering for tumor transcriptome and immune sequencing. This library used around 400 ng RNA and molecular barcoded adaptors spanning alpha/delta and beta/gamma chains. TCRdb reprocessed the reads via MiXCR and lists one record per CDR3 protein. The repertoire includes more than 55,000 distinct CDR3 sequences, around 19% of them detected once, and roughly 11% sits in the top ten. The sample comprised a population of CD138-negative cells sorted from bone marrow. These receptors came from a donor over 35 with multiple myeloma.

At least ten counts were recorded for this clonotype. CDR3 in DNA: TGTGCCAGCAGCGGGGAAGCGGGGGCCTCCTACGAGCAGTACTTC. Its translation is CASSGEAGASYEQYF. The chain combines TRBV9 with TRBJ2-7; 8 bases line up with TRBD2. The junction had 5 bases not matched to a gene; V was cut back by 3 bases and J by 0 bases. There are 15 residues in the CDR3. CDR1 is SGDLS and CDR2 is YYNGEE in the germline V gene.

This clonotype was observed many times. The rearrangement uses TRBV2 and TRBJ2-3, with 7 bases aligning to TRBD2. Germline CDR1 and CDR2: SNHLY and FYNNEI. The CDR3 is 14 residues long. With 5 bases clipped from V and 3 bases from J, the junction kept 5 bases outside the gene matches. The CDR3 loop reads CASSQEGGTDTQYF. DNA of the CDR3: TGTGCCAGCAGTCAGGAGGGAGGGACAGATACGCAGTATTTT.

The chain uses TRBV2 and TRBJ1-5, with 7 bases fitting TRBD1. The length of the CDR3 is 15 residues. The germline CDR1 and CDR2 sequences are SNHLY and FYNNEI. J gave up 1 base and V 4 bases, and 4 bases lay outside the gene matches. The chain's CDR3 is CASSGQGGSNQPQHF. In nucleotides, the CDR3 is TGTGCCAGCAGTGGACAGGGAGGAAGCAATCAGCCCCAGCATTTT. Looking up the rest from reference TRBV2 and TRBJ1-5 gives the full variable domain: EPEVTQTPSHQVTQMGQEVILRCVPISNHLYFYWYRQILGQKVEFLVSFYNNEISEKSEIFDDQFSVERPDGSNFTLKIRSTKLEDSAMYFCASSGQGGSNQPQHFGDGTRLSIL.

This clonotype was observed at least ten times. CDR3 sequence: CASSRAGVEETQYF. CDR3 DNA sequence: TGTGCCAGTTCCAGGGCGGGTGTCGAAGAGACCCAGTACTTC. J is TRBJ2-5 and V is TRBV19; D might be TRBD1 or TRBD2, each matching 5 bases. In germline, CDR1 is LNHDA, CDR2 SQIVND (reference sequence). V lost 8 bases and J lost 3, with 16 bases in between. This CDR3 has 14 amino acids.

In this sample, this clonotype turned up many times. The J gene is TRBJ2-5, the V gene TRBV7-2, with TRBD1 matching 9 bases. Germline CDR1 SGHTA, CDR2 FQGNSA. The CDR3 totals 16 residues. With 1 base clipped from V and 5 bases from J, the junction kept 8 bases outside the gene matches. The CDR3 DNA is TGTGCCAGCAGCTTAGATGGGGGACAGGGTCGGGAGACCCAGTACTTC. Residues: CASSLDGGQGRETQYF.

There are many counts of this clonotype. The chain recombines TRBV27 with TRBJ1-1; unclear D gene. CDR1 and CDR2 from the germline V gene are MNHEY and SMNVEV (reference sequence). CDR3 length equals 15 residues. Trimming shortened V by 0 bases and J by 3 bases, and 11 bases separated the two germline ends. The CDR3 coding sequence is TGTGCCAGCAGTTTATCGCCGGTTTACGACACTGAAGCTTTCTTT. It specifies CASSLSPVYDTEAFF.

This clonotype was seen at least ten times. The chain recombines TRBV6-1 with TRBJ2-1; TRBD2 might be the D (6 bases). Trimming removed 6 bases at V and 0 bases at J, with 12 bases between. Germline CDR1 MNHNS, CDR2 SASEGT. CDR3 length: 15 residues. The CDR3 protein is CASSEDGSSYNEQFF. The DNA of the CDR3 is TGTGCCAGCAGCGAGGACGGGAGCTCCTACAATGAGCAGTTCTTC.

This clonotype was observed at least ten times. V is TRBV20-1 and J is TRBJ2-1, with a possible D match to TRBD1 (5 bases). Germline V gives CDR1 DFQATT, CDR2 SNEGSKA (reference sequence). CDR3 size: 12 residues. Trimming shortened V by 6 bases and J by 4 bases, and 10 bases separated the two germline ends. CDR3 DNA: TGCAGTGCGAGAAGGGGATACAATGAGCAGTTCTTC. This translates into CSARRGYNEQFF.

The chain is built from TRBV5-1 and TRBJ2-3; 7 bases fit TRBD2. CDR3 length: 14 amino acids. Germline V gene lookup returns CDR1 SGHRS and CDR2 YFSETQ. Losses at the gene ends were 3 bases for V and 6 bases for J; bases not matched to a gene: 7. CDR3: CASSSTGGTDTQYF. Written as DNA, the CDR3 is TGCGCCAGCAGCTCTACCGGGGGGACGGATACGCAGTATTTT.

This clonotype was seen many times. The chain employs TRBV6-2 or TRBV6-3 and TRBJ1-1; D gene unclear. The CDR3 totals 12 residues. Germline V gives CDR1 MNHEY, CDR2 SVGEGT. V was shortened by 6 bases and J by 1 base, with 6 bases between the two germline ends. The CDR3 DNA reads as TGTGCCAGCAGGACCGGGAACACTGAAGCTTTCTTT. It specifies CASRTGNTEAFF.

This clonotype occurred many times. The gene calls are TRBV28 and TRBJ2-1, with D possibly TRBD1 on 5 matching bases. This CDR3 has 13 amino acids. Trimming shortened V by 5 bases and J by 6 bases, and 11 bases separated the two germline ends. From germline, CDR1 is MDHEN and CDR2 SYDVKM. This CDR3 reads CASSIGRGNEQFF. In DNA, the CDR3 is TGTGCCAGCAGTATAGGAAGGGGCAATGAGCAGTTCTTC.

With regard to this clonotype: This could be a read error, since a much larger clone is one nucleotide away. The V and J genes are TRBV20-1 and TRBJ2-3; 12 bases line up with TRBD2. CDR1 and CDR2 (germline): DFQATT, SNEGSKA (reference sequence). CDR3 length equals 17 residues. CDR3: CSARDLLAGGQTDTQCF. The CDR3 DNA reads TGCAGTGCTAGAGATCTGCTAGCGGGGGGGCAGACAGATACGCAGTGTTTT.

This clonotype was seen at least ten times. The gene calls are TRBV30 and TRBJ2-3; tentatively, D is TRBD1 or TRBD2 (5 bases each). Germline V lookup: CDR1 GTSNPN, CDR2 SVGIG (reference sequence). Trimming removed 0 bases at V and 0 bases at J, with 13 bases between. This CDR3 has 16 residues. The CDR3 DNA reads TGTGCCTGGAGTGTACTTGGGGGATCTAGCACAGATACGCAGTATTTT. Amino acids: CAWSVLGGSSTDTQYF.

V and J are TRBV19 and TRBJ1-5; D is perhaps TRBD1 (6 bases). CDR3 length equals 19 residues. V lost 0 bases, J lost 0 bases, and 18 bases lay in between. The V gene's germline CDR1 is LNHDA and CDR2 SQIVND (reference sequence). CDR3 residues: CASSIDAVTGIYSNQPQHF. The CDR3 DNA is TGTGCCAGTAGTATAGACGCCGTGACAGGAATATATAGCAATCAGCCCCAGCATTTT. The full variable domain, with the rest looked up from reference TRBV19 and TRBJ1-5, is DGGITQSPKYLFRKEGQNVTLSCEQNLNHDAMYWYRQDPGQGLRLIYYSQIVNDFQKGDIAEGYSVSREKKESFPLTVTSAQKNPTAFYLCASSIDAVTGIYSNQPQHFGDGTRLSIL.

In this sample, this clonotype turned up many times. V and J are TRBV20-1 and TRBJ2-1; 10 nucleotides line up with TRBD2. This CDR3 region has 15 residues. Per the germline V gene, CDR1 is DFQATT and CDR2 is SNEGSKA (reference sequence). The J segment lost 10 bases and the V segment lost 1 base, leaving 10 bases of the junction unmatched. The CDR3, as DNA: TGCAGTGCTAGAGCCCCTCTAGCGGGAGCAGGGGAGCAGTTCTTC. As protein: CSARAPLAGAGEQFF.